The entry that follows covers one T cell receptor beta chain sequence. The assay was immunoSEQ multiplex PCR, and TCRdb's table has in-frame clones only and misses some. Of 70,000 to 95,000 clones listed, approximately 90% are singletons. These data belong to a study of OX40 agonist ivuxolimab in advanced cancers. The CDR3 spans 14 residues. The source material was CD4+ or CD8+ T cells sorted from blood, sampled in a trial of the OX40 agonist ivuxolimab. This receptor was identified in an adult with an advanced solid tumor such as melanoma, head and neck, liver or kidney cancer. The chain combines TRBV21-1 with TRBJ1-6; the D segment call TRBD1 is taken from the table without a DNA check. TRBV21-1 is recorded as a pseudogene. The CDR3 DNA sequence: TGTGCCAGCAGTAGTGGGGCCTACAATTCACCCCTCCACTTT. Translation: CASSSGAYNSPLHF.